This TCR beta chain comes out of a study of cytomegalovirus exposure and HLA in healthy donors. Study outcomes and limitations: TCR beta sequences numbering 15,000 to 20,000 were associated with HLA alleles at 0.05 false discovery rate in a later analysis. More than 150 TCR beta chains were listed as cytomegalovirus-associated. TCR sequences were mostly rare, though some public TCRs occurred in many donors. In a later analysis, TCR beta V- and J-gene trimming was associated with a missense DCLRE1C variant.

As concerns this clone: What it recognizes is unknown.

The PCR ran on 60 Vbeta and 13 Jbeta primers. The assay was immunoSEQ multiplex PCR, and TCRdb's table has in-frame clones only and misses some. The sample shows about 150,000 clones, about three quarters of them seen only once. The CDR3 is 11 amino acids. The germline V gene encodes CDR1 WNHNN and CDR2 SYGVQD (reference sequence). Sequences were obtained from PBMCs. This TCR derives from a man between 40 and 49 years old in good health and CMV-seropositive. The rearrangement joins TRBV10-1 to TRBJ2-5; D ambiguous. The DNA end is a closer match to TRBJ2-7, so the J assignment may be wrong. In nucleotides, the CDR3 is TGCGCCAGGACGGTGGAGTACGAGCAGTACTTC. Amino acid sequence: CARTVEYEQYF.